These 18 T cell receptor beta chains came from one sample sequenced in a study of Tregs in tolerant kidney transplant recipients. Measured with immunoSEQ multiplex PCR; TCRdb has only the in-frame clones, and not every one. Its table lists roughly 50,000 clones. The sample in question was CD4+ T cells from blood, obtained before the transplant. These receptors all stem from a human donor who received a combined kidney and bone marrow transplant.

Regarding this clone: The CDR3 extends 3 residues past the end of the read, so its final part is completed from the germline J gene. The rearrangement joins TRBV30 to TRBJ1-2; TRBD1 aligns across 9 bases. Losses at the gene ends were 2 bases for V and 0 bases for J; bases not matched to a gene: 7. The length of the CDR3 is 16 residues. Germline CDR1 reads GTSNPN; CDR2 reads SVGIG (reference sequence). Incomplete CDR3 DNA: TGTGCCTGGAGTATCCCGGGACAGGGACCTAACTATGGC. It codes for CAWSIPGQGPNYG. Given in full, the CDR3 is CAWSIPGQGPNYGYTF.

A note on this clone: Sequencing ends 3 residues short of the CDR3 end; the germline J gene provides the rest. V gene TRBV18 combines with J gene TRBJ1-1; 7 bases are a match to TRBD1. J gave up 5 bases and V 4 bases, and 7 bases lay outside the gene matches. Germline-derived CDR1 and CDR2 are KGHSH and LQKENI. This CDR3 contains 14 residues. The CDR3 region is CASSLRQGETEAFF. Partial CDR3 DNA: TGTGCCAGCTCACTAAGACAGGGTGAGACTGAA.

For this clone: The read ends 3 residues shy of where the CDR3 ends; the end is completed using the germline J gene. The gene calls are TRBV7-2 and TRBJ1-1, with 8 bases that match TRBD1. Looked up from germline, CDR1 is SGHTA and CDR2 is FQGNSA. There are 15 residues in the CDR3. V lost 5 bases and J lost 0; bases outside the gene matches: 5. The sequenced CDR3 bases are TGTGCCAGCAGCGCAAGGACAGGGATGAACACTGAA. It yields the protein CASSARTGMNTE. The whole CDR3 region reads CASSARTGMNTEAFF. Complete variable domain (other parts from reference TRBV7-2 and TRBJ1-1): GAGVSQSPSNKVTEKGKDVELRCDPISGHTALYWYRQSLGQGLEFLIYFQGNSAPDKSGLPSDRFSAERTGGSVSTLTIQRTQQEDSAVYLCASSARTGMNTEAFFGQGTRLTVV.

To note about this clone: The read terminates 3 residues ahead of where the CDR3 ends, so the germline J gene completes it. The V and J genes are TRBV7-6 and TRBJ1-1; no clear D gene. V lost 0 bases, J lost 5 bases, and 10 bases lay in between. Per the germline V gene, CDR1 is SGHVS and CDR2 is FNYEAQ. The CDR3 sequence is 14 residues long. CDR3 DNA, as far as it was read: TGTGCCAGCAGCTTAGCGCTAACGAGAACTGAA. It specifies CASSLALTRTE. The CDR3 as a whole reads CASSLALTRTEAFF.

Regarding this clone: The read ends 3 residues early relative to the CDR3; the germline J gene fills the gap. The V call is TRBV7-9, the J call TRBJ2-3; TRBD2 is a possible D gene (5 bases). Germline V lookup: CDR1 SEHNR, CDR2 FQNEAQ (reference sequence). V was shortened by 1 base and J by 6 bases, with 5 bases between the two germline ends. The CDR3 sequence is 12 residues long. The CDR3 reads CASSLVADTQYF. Incomplete CDR3 DNA: TGTGCCAGCAGCTTAGTAGCGGATACG.

Concerning this clone itself: The CDR3 is cut off 3 residues early in the read; its end comes from the germline J gene. V is TRBV6-2 or TRBV6-3 and J is TRBJ2-1; the D gene is possibly TRBD2 (7 bases). Trimming pared 2 bases from V and 4 bases from J, leaving 18 bases between. This CDR3 has 17 amino acids. Germline CDR1 reads MNHEY; CDR2 reads SVGEGT. The CDR3 DNA, read in part, is TGTGCCAGCAGTTACCCAAGGGCAGGGAGGGGGTACAATGAG. Its translation: CASSYPRAGRGYNE. The full-length CDR3 reads as CASSYPRAGRGYNEQFF.

As regards this clone: The CDR3 extends 3 residues past the end of the read, so its final part is completed from the germline J gene. V gene TRBV23-1 combines with J gene TRBJ2-7; 8 nucleotides align to TRBD2. TRBV23-1 belongs to the ORF category, with a function that is uncertain. This CDR3 region has 13 residues. The V gene end was trimmed by 4 bases and the J gene end by 3 bases; junction bases not matched to a gene: 2. Partial CDR3 DNA: TGCGCCAGCAGTCTTGGGACTAGCTACGAG. This translates into CASSLGTSYE. The whole CDR3 is CASSLGTSYEQYF.

The CDR3 reads CSARLADTQYF. The sequenced CDR3 bases are TGCAGTGCCAGACTAGCAGATACG. The J gene is TRBJ2-3, the V gene TRBV20-1; D may be TRBD2 (6 bases). Coverage ceases 3 residues before the CDR3 finishes, and the germline J gene fills in the end. V lost 6 bases and J lost 4, with 8 bases in between. Germline V lookup: CDR1 DFQATT, CDR2 SNEGSKA (reference sequence). This CDR3 is 11 amino acids long.

On this clone: The read terminates 3 residues before the CDR3 end, so the remaining end is supplied by the germline J gene. The chain has TRBV18 and TRBJ1-2; D call uncertain. The CDR3 length is 16 residues. Germline loops: CDR1 KGHSH, CDR2 LQKENI. CDR3 loop: CASSPGPPGDRVGYTF. The part of the CDR3 DNA that was read is TGTGCCAGCTCACCAGGTCCTCCGGGTGACCGGGTGGGC. Using reference TRBV18 and TRBJ1-2 for the parts outside the CDR3, the full variable domain is NAGVMQNPRHLVRRRGQEARLRCSPMKGHSHVYWYRQLPEEGLKFMVYLQKENIIDESGMPKERFSAEFPKEGPSILRIQQVVRGDSAAYFCASSPGPPGDRVGYTFGSGTRLTVV.

Comments on this clone: The read comes to an end 3 residues before the CDR3 does, leaving the germline J gene to fill in the end. The chain carries TRBV19 and TRBJ1-1; D unresolved. The V end was cut by 3 bases, the J end by 0 bases, with 8 bases between. The length of the CDR3 is 14 residues. Germline V gives CDR1 LNHDA, CDR2 SQIVND (reference sequence). The CDR3 spells CASSIGVMNTEAFF. The CDR3 DNA, read in part, is TGTGCCAGTAGTATCGGGGTTATGAACACTGAA.

About this clone: The sequence runs out 3 residues before the end of the CDR3; the remainder is reconstructed from the germline J gene. The chain recombines TRBV7-2 with TRBJ2-5; D possibly corresponds to TRBD1 (6 bases). The germline gives CDR1 SGHTA, CDR2 FQGNSA. The CDR3 is 15 amino acids. V gave up 3 bases and J gave up 4 bases, with 15 bases separating them. CDR3 in amino acids: CASSLGRGWAETQYF. The sequenced part of the CDR3 DNA is TGTGCCAGCAGCTTGGGAAGGGGGTGGGCAGAGACC. Full variable domain (missing parts from reference TRBV7-2 and TRBJ2-5): GAGVSQSPSNKVTEKGKDVELRCDPISGHTALYWYRQSLGQGLEFLIYFQGNSAPDKSGLPSDRFSAERTGGSVSTLTIQRTQQEDSAVYLCASSLGRGWAETQYFGPGTRLLVL.

Of note for this clone: The read is 3 residues too short to cover the CDR3 end, so that end is filled in from the germline J gene. The chain is built from TRBV5-1 and TRBJ1-5, with 10 bases identical to TRBD1. V lost 3 bases and J lost 2; bases outside the gene matches: 2. This CDR3 has 15 residues. The germline CDR1 and CDR2 sequences are SGHRS and YFSETQ. The CDR3 is CASSSGTGGNQPQHF. The CDR3 DNA, read in part, is TGCGCCAGCAGCTCCGGGACAGGGGGCAATCAGCCC.

On this clone itself: The sequence runs out 3 residues before the end of the CDR3; the remainder is reconstructed from the germline J gene. This rearrangement joins TRBV7-9 to TRBJ1-4; D perhaps matches TRBD1 (5 bases). V was clipped by 6 bases and J by 3 bases, with 14 bases between them. CDR1 and CDR2 from the germline V gene are SEHNR and FQNEAQ (reference sequence). The CDR3 is made up of 15 amino acids. The sequenced part of the CDR3 DNA is TGTGCCAGCAGTCTCCAGGGTTATGCTAATGAAAAA. Translation gives CASSLQGYANEK. The CDR3 in its entirety is CASSLQGYANEKLFF.

To note about this clone: The read gets to within 3 residues of the CDR3 end, and the germline J gene fills in the rest. The chain carries TRBV29-1 and TRBJ1-2; 9 nucleotides line up with TRBD1. This CDR3 is 15 amino acids long. J lost 4 bases, V lost 4 bases, and 10 bases had no gene match. CDR1 is SQVTM, CDR2 ANQGSEA, per germline. The chain's CDR3 is CSVVPRDREPYGYTF. The sequenced part of the CDR3 DNA is TGCAGCGTTGTCCCCCGGGACAGGGAGCCCTATGGC.

Partial CDR3 DNA: TGTGCCAGTAGTATTACGGGCAGGGTAGACGAA. Amino acids: CASSITGRVDE. The complete CDR3 protein is CASSITGRVDEAFF. The gene calls are TRBV19 and TRBJ1-1, with a tentative D call TRBD1 (5 bases). The read ends 3 residues shy of where the CDR3 ends; the end is completed using the germline J gene. CDR3 size: 14 residues. Germline V CDR1 and CDR2: LNHDA, SQIVND (reference sequence).

On this clone: The CDR3 end falls 3 residues outside the read, so it is completed with the germline J gene. The chain combines TRBV7-2 with TRBJ2-7; weak D call: TRBD2 (5 bases). The germline V gene has CDR1 SGHTA and CDR2 FQGNSA. The CDR3 is 14 amino acids. V lost 5 bases and J lost 3, with 14 bases in between. The part of the CDR3 DNA that was read is TGTGCCAGCAGCGTATGGGTGAGCGGCTACGAG. Translation: CASSVWVSGYE. The whole CDR3 is CASSVWVSGYEQYF.

A word on this clone: The CDR3 end is not reached by the read, which stops 3 residues before it; the germline J gene fills it in. The chain has TRBV20-1 and TRBJ1-1; D possibly corresponds to TRBD1 (5 bases). Trimming removed 2 bases at V and 1 base at J, with 14 bases between. CDR1 and CDR2 from the germline V gene are DFQATT and SNEGSKA (reference sequence). This CDR3 is built from 15 residues. CDR3: CSARMQGRPNTEAFF. Incomplete CDR3 DNA: TGCAGTGCTAGAATGCAGGGTAGACCGAACACTGAA.

Worth noting for this clone: The DNA ends 3 residues before the CDR3 does, and the rest of the CDR3 is filled in from the germline J gene. The chain has TRBV18 and TRBJ1-4; 10 nucleotides match TRBD1. J was trimmed by 8 bases and V by 5 bases; bases with no gene match: 8. Germline assignment: CDR1 KGHSH and CDR2 LQKENI. The CDR3 consists of 15 residues. Incomplete CDR3 DNA: TGTGCCAGCTCATCCCGGACAGGGGGGGAAGAAAAA. Translating it yields CASSSRTGGEEK. The entire CDR3 protein is CASSSRTGGEEKLFF.